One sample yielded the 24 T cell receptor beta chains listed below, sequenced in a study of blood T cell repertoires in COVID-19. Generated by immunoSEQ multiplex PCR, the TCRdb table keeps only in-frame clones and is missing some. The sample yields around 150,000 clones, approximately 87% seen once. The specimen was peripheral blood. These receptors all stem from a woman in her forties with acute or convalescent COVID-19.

CDR3 sequence: CASSQARDRTAYEQYF. DNA of the CDR3: TGTGCCAGCAGCCAGGCCCGGGACAGGACCGCCTACGAGCAGTACTTC. The genes are TRBV3-1 (or the pseudogene TRBV3-2) and TRBJ2-7; 8 bases map to TRBD1. CDR1 and CDR2 (germline): LGHDT, YNNKEL (reference sequence). This CDR3 has 16 residues. V lost 3 bases, J lost 2 bases, and 9 bases stayed unmatched.

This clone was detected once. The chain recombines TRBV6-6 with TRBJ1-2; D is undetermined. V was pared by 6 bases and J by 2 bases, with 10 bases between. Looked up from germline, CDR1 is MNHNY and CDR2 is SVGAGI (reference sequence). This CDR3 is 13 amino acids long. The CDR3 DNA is TGTGCCAGCAGCGAGGGTCCCAACTATGGCTACACCTTC. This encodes CASSEGPNYGYTF.

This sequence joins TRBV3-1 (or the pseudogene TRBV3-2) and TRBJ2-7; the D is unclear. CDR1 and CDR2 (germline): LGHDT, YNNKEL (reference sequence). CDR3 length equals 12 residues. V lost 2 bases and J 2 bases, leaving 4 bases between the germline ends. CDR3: CASSQLAYEQYF. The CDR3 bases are TGTGCCAGCAGCCAACTAGCCTACGAGCAGTACTTC.

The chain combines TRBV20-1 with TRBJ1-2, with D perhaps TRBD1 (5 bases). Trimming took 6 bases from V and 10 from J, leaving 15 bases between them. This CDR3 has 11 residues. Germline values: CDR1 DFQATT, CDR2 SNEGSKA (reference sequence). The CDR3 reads CSAPDTRVYTF. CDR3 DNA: TGCAGTGCGCCCGATACCAGGGTCTACACCTTC.

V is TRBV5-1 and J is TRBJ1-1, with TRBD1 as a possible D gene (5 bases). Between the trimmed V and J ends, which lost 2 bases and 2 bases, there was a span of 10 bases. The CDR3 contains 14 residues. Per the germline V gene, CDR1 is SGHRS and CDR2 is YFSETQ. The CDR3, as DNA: TGCGCCAGCAGCTTTCTGGGGGGAAACACTGAAGCTTTCTTT. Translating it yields CASSFLGGNTEAFF.

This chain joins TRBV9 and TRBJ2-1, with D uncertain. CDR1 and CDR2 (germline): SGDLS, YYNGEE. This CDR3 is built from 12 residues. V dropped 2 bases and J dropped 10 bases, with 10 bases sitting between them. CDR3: CASSVSGLEQFF. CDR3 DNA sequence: TGTGCCAGCAGCGTTTCAGGTCTGGAGCAGTTCTTC. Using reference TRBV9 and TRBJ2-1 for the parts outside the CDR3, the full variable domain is DSGVTQTPKHLITATGQRVTLRCSPRSGDLSVYWYQQSLDQGLQFLIQYYNGEERAKGNILERFSAQQFPDLHSELNLSSLELGDSALYFCASSVSGLEQFFGPGTRLTVL.

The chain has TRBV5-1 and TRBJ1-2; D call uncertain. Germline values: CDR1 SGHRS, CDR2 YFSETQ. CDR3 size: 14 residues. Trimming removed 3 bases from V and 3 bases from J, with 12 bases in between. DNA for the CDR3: TGCGCCAGCAGCTACCTAGCGTCGGACTATGGCTACACCTTC. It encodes CASSYLASDYGYTF.

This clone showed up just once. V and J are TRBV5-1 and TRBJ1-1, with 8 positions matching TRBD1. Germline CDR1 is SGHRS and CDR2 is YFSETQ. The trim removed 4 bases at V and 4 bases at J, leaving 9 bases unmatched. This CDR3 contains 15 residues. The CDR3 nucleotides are TGCGCCAGCAGCCACGCGACAGGGGCAGGCACTGAAGCTTTCTTT. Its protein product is CASSHATGAGTEAFF.

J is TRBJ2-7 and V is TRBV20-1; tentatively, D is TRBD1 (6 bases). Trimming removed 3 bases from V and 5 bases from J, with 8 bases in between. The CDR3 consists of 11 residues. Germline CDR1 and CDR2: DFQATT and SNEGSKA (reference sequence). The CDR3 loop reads CSARDSDEQYF. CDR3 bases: TGCAGTGCTAGGGACAGCGACGAGCAGTACTTC.

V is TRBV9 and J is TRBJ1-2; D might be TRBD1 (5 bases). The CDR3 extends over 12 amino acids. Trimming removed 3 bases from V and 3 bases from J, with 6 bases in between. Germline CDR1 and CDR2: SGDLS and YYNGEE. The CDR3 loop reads CASSGGDYGYTF. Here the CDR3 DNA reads TGTGCCAGCAGCGGGGGGGACTATGGCTACACCTTC.

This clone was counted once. CDR3 loop: CASRDTGVLNTEAFF. The DNA of the CDR3 is TGTGCCAGCAGAGATACAGGGGTCTTGAACACTGAAGCTTTCTTT. The chain is built from TRBV28 and TRBJ1-1; 7 bases align to TRBD1. The germline CDR1 and CDR2 sequences are MDHEN and SYDVKM. V was clipped by 6 bases and J by 0 bases; unmatched bases: 7. There are 15 residues in the CDR3.

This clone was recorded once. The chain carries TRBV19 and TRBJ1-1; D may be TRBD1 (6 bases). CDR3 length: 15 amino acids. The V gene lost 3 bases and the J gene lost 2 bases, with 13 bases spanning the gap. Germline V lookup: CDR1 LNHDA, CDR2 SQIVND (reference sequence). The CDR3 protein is CASSMLSRGNTEAFF. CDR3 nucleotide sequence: TGTGCCAGTAGTATGCTTAGCAGGGGAAACACTGAAGCTTTCTTT.

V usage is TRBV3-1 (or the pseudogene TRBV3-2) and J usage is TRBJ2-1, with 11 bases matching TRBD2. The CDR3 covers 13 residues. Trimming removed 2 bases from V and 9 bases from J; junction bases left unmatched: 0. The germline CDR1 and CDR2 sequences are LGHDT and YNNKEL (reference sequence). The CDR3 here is CASSQTSGGEQFF. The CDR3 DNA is TGTGCCAGCAGCCAAACTAGCGGGGGTGAGCAGTTCTTC.

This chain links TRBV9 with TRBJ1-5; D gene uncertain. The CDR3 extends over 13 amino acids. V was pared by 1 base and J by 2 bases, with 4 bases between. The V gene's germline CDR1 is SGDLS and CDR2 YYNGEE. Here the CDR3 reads CASSVPGNQPQHF. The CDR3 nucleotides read TGTGCCAGCAGCGTACCAGGCAATCAGCCCCAGCATTTT.

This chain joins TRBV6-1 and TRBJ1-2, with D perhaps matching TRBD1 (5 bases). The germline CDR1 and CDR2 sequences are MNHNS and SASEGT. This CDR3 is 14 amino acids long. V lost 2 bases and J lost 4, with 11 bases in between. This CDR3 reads CASSEFAGGYGYTF. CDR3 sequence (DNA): TGTGCCAGCAGTGAATTTGCGGGGGGCTATGGCTACACCTTC.

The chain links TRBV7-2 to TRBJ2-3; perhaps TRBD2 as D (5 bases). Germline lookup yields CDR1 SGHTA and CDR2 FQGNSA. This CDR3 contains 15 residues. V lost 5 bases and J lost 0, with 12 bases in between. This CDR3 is CASSPGLFSTDTQYF. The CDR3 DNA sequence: TGTGCCAGCAGCCCTGGACTGTTTAGCACAGATACGCAGTATTTT.

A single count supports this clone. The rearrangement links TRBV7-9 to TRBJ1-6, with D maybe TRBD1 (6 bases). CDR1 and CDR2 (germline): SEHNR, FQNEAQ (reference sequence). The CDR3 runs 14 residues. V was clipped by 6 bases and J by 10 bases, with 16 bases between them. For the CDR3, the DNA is TGTGCCAGCAGATCAACAGGGTTCGAATCACCCCTCCACTTT. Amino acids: CASRSTGFESPLHF. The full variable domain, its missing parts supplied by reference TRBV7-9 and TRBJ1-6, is DTGVSQNPRHKITKRGQNVTFRCDPISEHNRLYWYRQTLGQGPEFLTYFQNEAQLEKSRLLSDRFSAERPKGSFSTLEIQRTEQGDSAMYLCASRSTGFESPLHFGNGTRLTVT.

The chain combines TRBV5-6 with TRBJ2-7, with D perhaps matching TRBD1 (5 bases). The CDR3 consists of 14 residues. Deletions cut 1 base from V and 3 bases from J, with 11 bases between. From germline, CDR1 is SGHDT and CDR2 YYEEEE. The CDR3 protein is CASSLPGSSYEQYF. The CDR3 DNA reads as TGTGCCAGCAGCTTGCCAGGGTCAAGCTACGAGCAGTACTTC.

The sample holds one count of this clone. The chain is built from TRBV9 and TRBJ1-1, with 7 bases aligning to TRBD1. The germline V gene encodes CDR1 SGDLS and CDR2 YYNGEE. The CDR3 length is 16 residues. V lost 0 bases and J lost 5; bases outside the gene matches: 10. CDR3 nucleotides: TGTGCCAGCAGCGTAGATCAGGGGGTAAGAGGGACTGAAGCTTTCTTT. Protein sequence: CASSVDQGVRGTEAFF.

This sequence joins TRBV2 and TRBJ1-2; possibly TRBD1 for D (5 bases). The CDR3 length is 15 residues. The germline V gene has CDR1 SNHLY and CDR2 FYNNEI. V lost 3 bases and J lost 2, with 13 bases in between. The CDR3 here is CASSEGGMSNYGYTF. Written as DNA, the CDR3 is TGTGCCAGCAGTGAGGGGGGGATGTCCAACTATGGCTACACCTTC.

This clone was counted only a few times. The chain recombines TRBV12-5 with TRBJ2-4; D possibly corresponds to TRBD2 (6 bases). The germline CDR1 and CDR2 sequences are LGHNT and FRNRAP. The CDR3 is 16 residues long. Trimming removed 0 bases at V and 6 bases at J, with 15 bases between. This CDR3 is CASGLVPGSRGNIQYF. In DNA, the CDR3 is TGTGCTAGTGGTTTGGTACCCGGGAGTAGGGGAAACATTCAGTACTTC. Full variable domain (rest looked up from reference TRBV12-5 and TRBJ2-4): DARVTQTPRHKVTEMGQEVTMRCQPILGHNTVFWYRQTMMQGLELLAYFRNRAPLDDSGMPKDRFSAEMPDATLATLKIQPSEPRDSAVYFCASGLVPGSRGNIQYFGAGTRLSVL.

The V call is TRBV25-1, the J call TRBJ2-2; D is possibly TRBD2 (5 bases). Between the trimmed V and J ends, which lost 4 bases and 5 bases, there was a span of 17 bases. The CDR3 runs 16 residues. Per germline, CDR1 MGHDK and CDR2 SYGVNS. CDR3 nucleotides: TGTGCCAGCAGTGTGTACAGCCTTCCGGGGACCGGGGAGCTGTTTTTT. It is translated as CASSVYSLPGTGELFF.

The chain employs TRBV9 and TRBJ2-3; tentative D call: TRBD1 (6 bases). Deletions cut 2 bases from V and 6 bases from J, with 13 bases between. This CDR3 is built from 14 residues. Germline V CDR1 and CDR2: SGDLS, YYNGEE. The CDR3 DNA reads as TGTGCCAGCAGCGTCAGGACAGCCAGTGATACGCAGTATTTT. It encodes CASSVRTASDTQYF.

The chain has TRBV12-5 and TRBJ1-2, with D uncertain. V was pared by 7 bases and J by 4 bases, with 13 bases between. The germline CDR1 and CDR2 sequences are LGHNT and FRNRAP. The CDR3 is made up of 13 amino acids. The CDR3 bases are TGTGCTAGTGCCCCCTCGTACAGCTATGGCTACACCTTC. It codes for CASAPSYSYGYTF.